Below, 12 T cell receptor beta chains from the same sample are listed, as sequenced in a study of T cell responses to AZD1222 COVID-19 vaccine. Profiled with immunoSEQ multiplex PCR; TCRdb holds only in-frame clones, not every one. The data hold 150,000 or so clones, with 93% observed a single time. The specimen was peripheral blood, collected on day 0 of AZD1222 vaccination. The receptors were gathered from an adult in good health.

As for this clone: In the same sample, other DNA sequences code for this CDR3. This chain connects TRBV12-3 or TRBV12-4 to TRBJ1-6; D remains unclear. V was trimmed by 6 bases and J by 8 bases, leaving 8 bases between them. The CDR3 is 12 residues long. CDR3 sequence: CASSQGDSPLHF. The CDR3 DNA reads TGTGCCAGCAGCCAAGGTGATTCACCCCTCCACTTT.

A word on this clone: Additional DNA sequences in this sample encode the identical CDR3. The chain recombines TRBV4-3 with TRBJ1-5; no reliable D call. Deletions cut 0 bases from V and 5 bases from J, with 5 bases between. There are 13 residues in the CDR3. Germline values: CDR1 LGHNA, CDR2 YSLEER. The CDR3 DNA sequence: TGCGCCAGCAGCCAAGATAGGGATCAGCCCCAGCATTTT. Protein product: CASSQDRDQPQHF.

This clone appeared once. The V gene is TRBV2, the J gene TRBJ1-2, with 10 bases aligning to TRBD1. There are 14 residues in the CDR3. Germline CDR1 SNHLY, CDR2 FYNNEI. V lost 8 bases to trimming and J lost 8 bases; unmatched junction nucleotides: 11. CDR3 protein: CASSTRDRGQGYTF. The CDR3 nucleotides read TGTGCCAGCTCGACTCGGGACAGGGGCCAGGGCTACACCTTC.

CDR3 DNA: TGTGCCAGCAGCAATGACAGGGCGTACGATCAGCCCCAGCATTTT. Amino acid sequence: CASSNDRAYDQPQHF. This chain connects TRBV7-2 to TRBJ1-5; TRBD1 matches at 7 bases. The CDR3 is made up of 15 amino acids. J lost 5 bases, V lost 5 bases, and 9 bases had no gene match. The germline gives CDR1 SGHTA, CDR2 FQGNSA.

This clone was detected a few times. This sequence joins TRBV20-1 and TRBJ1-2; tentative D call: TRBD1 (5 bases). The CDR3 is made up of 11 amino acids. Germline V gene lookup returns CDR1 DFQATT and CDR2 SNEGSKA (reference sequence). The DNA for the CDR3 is TGCAGGGGCGGGACGGACTATGGCTACACCTTC. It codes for CRGGTDYGYTF.

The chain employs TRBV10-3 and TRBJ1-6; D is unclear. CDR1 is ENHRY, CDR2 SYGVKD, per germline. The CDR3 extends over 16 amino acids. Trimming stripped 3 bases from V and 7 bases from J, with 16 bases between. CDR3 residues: CAISESLEGINSPLHF. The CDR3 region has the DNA TGTGCCATCAGTGAAAGTTTAGAGGGAATCAATTCACCCCTCCACTTT.

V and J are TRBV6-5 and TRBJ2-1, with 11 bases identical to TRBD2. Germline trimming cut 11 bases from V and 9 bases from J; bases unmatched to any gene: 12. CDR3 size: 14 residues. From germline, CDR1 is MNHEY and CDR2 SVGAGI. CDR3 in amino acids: CAAARASGGIEQFF. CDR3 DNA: TGTGCCGCCGCGCGTGCTAGCGGGGGGATTGAGCAGTTCTTC.

The DNA of the CDR3 is TGTGCCAGCAGTTTCTCCGGGTCCAGCAATCAGCCCCAGCATTTT. It codes for CASSFSGSSNQPQHF. This chain connects TRBV27 to TRBJ1-5; D gene ambiguous. Trimming took off 3 bases at V and 1 base at J, with 10 bases between the two ends. Germline CDR1 MNHEY, CDR2 SMNVEV (reference sequence). This CDR3 comprises 15 residues.

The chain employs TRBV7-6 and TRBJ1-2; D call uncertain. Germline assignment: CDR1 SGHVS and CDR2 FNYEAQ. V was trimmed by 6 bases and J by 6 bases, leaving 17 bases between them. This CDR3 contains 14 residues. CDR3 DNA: TGTGCCAGCAGTTCCATCACGGAAACTCATGGCTACACCTTC. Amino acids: CASSSITETHGYTF.

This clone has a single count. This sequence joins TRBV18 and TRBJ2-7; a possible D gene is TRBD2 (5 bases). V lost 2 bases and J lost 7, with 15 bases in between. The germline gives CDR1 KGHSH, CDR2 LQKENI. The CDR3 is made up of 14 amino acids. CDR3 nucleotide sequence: TGTGCCAGCTCACCATTTAAAGAGGGTCTTGAGCAGTACTTC. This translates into CASSPFKEGLEQYF.

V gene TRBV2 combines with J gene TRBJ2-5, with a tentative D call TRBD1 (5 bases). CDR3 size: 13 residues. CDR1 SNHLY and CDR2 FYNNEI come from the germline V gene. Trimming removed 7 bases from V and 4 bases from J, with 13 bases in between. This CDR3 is CASNRQLGETQYF. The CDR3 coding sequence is TGTGCCAGCAATCGACAGTTGGGAGAGACCCAGTACTTC.

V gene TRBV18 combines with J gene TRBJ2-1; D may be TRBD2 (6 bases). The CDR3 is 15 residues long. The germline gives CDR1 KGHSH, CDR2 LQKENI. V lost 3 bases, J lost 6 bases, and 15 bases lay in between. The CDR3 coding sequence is TGTGCCAGCTCACCCCCAGCTAGCGAGCCCAATGAGCAGTTCTTC. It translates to CASSPPASEPNEQFF.